Given below is one TCR beta chain in context. Its antigen is currently not known. No quality values exist for individual bases; no much larger clone is one base distant. Library preparation used 5' RACE. The sequencer was an Illumina HiSeq 2000. A universal primer binding site was introduced by template switching, and a unique molecular identifier was present in the final cDNA, enabling accurate counting of TCR cDNA molecules. Specific primers in the conserved constant-segment region were used to synthesize first-strand cDNA for TCR alpha and beta chains. To control for contamination, every cDNA library was double barcoded, receiving both a SMART-Mk sample barcode and Illumina barcodes. TruSeq adapter sequences and Illumina sample barcodes were added in two successive PCR steps. The TCR alpha and beta cDNA libraries were sequenced on the Illumina HiSeq platform using custom primers. Turning to the authors' computational methods: MiGEC processed the raw reads to extract unique molecular identifiers, while MiXCR was used to determine the CDR3 positions. For each individual, recombination models were inferred using an EM algorithm with the repgenHMM and IGoR tools. Shared clonotype analysis was performed with the tcR package in R, normalizing sharing by the product of cloneset sizes. To study raw recombination free of thymic and clonal selection effects, out-of-frame nonproductive sequences were analyzed. Using fastp trimming at Q25 and MiXCR clonotype assembly, TCRdb reanalyzed the public sequencing data and kept in-frame beta chains. Rows with a matching CDR3 protein are joined into one entry that keeps the most common DNA and genes. It is TCRdb's table, rather than the study itself, that gives the V and J calls and clone size. For this sample the table gives hundreds of thousands of distinct CDR3 sequences, of which 9% to 15% were detected only once. The ten most abundant clones make up 1.5% to 2% of the sample.

The data stem from a study of identical twins (dated by TCRdb to about 2016). Study-wide context: The study deep-sequenced TCR alpha and beta repertoires from monozygotic twins, unrelated adults of various ages and cord blood to test whether fetal clonotypes persist. To rule out contamination, the twin experiments were replicated at different times with different library preparation protocols. Paper-wide results and their limitations: Because the same donors could not be followed over many years, conclusions were based on cross-sectional statistical analysis. Recombination models systematically underestimated out-of-frame TCR alpha sharing in monozygotic twins but agreed with sharing between unrelated individuals. Abundant cord blood beta clonotypes had fewer insertions, young adult naive repertoires showed a similar but weaker trend, and memory repertoires showed no such trend. In beta out-of-frame sequences, excess twin sharing was weaker, because having fewer shared sequences lowered the signal-to-noise ratio. Zero-insertion analyses could be partly confounded by invariant T cells such as MAIT and iNKT, though diverse VJ usage argued against such confounding for most clonotypes. Compared with coincidental sharing between unrelated individuals, an excess of low generation-probability sequences was observed among out-of-frame TCR alpha sequences shared between twins.

Reading the germline V gene (reference sequence) gives CDR1 LGHDT and CDR2 YNNKEL. The CDR3 numbers 12 residues from cysteine through phenylalanine. CDR3 DNA only is kept here, 36 bases in frame from base 1. Cut back by 4 bases and 5 bases, the V and J ends lie 8 bases apart. Every donor was a healthy Caucasian. Three pairs of female monozygotic twins, all aged roughly 18 to 29 years, made up the twin cohort. RNA for TCR libraries was isolated from peripheral blood mononuclear cells. In addition, the sample was reused for a study of yellow fever vaccine responses in identical twins. As the second publication notes: According to the authors, in identical twins the way T cells responded to vaccination appeared partly convergent and partly personalized. The study precisely tracked vaccine-responding T cell clones in identical twins.

Material for sequencing was PBMCs. This clonotype originated in a young woman in good health. The chain is assembled from TRBV3-1 and TRBJ1-2, with an unclear D gene assignment. This receptor has the CDR3 CASSLTEYGYTF. Here is the DNA: TGTGCCAGCAGCCTCACGGAGTATGGCTACACCTTC.